Reported below is one T cell receptor beta chain. This specimen comes from a study of blood T cell repertoires in COVID-19. About the research overall: COVID-19 samples collected from the United States, Italy and Spain covered acute and convalescent phases.

The V gene's germline CDR1 is LNHDA and CDR2 SQIVND (reference sequence). V lost 1 base and J lost 5, with 11 bases in between. This CDR3 has 14 residues. Authors' methods: Nucleated cell number was recorded as an estimate derived from reference gene primer amplification. Some clones are missing from TCRdb's copy, which holds only in-frame ones; the method was immunoSEQ multiplex PCR. The V and J calls and the clone size are those of that table, but D and trimming were determined from the DNA. The table records some 130,000 clones, almost 80% of them present only once. The origin of this receptor is a man between 60 and 70 years old who had recovered from COVID-19. Sequencing was done on a sample of peripheral blood. This chain connects TRBV19 to TRBJ2-5; D possibly corresponds to TRBD2 (6 bases). The CDR3 sequence: CASSIGRRAETQYF. The CDR3 DNA reads as TGTGCCAGTAGTATAGGTCGGAGGGCGGAGACCCAGTACTTC.